This T cell receptor (beta chain) stems from a study of HIV-infected patients and healthy controls. Study-level results: Study cohorts differed slightly in age and sex, but this did not explain diversity differences. Untreated HIV+ repertoires had roughly threefold fewer distinct CDR3s and lower Shannon diversity than healthy controls. In healthy controls, MAIT alpha CDR3s were common; in HIV+ repertoires, severely depleted.

Reverse transcription used 450 to 500 ng RNA and constant-region primers for alpha and beta. Separate chain-specific third strand synthesis with multiplexing indices produced the alpha and beta libraries. The cDNA received a 5' RACE adapter containing a random hexamer plus an SP2 sequencing primer site. TCRdb re-called the 5' RACE reads with MiXCR, one entry per CDR3 protein. The sample lists approximately 25,000 distinct CDR3 sequences; 8% to 10% were seen once. No cell fractionation was done, so the repertoire covers all unsorted peripheral blood T cells. This CDR3 is 15 amino acids long. CDR1 and CDR2 from the germline V gene are MNHEY and SVGAGI. Trimming removed 6 bases from V and 5 bases from J, with 17 bases in between. This clonotype occurred a few times. What it binds is unknown.

The sequenced sample consisted of blood. The clonotype was recovered from an adult in good health. The V call is TRBV6-5, the J call TRBJ1-3; weak D call: TRBD1 (6 bases). The CDR3 region has the DNA TGTGCCAGCAGCAAGACGGACAGACAACGAAACACCATATATTTT. It yields the protein CASSKTDRQRNTIYF.